This TCR beta chain was captured in a study of blood T cell repertoires in COVID-19. For the study at large: T cells, B-cell-depleted T cells, or PBMCs provided the cDNA or gDNA that served as material.

Assay used: immunoSEQ multiplex PCR; TCRdb lists only in-frame clones, some missing. In the table there are 150,000 to 190,000 clones, roughly 72% of which are singletons. V lost 5 bases to trimming and J lost 5 bases, with 19 bases between them. Germline V gene data show CDR1 as SGHNT and CDR2 as YENEEA. This CDR3 region has 16 residues. Sequencing used peripheral blood. The TCR originated in a woman of 80 years or more with acute or convalescent COVID-19. This sequence joins TRBV11-3 and TRBJ2-1; possibly TRBD1 for D (5 bases). This CDR3 reads CASSPGALDTHNEQFF. For the CDR3, the DNA is TGTGCCAGCAGCCCAGGCGCCCTGGACACCCACAATGAGCAGTTCTTC.